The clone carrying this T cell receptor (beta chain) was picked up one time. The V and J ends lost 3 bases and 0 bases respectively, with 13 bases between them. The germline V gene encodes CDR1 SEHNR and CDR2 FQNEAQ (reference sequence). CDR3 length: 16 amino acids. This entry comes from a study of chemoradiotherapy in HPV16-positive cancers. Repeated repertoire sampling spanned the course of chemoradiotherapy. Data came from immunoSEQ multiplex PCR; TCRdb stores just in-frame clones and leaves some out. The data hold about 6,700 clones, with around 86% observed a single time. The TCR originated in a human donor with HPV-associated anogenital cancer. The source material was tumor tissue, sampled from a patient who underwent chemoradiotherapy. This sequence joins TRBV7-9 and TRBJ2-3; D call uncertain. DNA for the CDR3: TGTGCCAGCAGCTTTTCCCCTACCTCTAGCACAGATACGCAGTATTTT. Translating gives CASSFSPTSSTDTQYF.